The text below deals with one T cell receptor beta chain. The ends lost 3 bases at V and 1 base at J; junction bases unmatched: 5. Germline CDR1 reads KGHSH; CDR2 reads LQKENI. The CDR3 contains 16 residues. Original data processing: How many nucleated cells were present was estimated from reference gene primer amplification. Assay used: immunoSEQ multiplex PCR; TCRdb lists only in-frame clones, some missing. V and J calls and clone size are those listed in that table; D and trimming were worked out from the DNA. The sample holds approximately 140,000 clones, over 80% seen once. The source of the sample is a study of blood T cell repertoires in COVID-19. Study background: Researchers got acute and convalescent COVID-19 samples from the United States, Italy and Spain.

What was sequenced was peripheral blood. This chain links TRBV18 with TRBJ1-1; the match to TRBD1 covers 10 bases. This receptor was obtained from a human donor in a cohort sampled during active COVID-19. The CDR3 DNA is TGTGCCAGCTCACCCTGGGACAGGGGAAGGAACACTGAAGCTTTCTTT. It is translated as CASSPWDRGRNTEAFF. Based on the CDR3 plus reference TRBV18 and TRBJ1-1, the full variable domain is NAGVMQNPRHLVRRRGQEARLRCSPMKGHSHVYWYRQLPEEGLKFMVYLQKENIIDESGMPKERFSAEFPKEGPSILRIQQVVRGDSAAYFCASSPWDRGRNTEAFFGQGTRLTVV.